These 15 T cell receptor beta chains were all obtained from the same sample, sequenced in a study of T cells in Graves' hyperthyroidism and ophthalmopathy. RNA transcripts served as the template for amplifying TCR beta CDR3 regions. Carried out on the TCR CDR3, a first-round RT-PCR used the HTBI primer set. One entry per CDR3 protein results from TCRdb running MiXCR on the multiplex PCR reads. The sample consists of about 480,000 distinct CDR3 sequences, 14% of them appearing once. The sample consisted of blood. Receptors originate from a woman younger than 35 with Graves' hyperthyroidism.

This clonotype was found many times. The chain uses TRBV7-9 and TRBJ1-4; D perhaps matches TRBD1 (6 bases). This CDR3 has 15 amino acids. CDR1 and CDR2 (germline): SEHNR, FQNEAQ (reference sequence). V lost 6 bases and J lost 5, with 16 bases in between. The CDR3 nucleotides are TGTGCCAGCAGTTCGACAGGTCTCCCAAATGAAAAACTGTTTTTT. It encodes CASSSTGLPNEKLFF.

J is TRBJ1-2 and V is TRBV5-1; no firm D call. The CDR3 extends over 13 amino acids. V was trimmed by 7 bases and J by 3 bases, leaving 13 bases between them. The germline V gene has CDR1 SGHRS and CDR2 YFSETQ. The CDR3: CASRSLVDYGYTF. The DNA for the CDR3 is TGCGCCAGCCGTTCGCTGGTCGACTATGGCTACACCTTC.

This clonotype appeared many times. The chain couples TRBV20-1 to TRBJ1-2; D uncertain. V dropped 5 bases and J dropped 5 bases, with 18 bases sitting between them. CDR1 and CDR2 (germline): DFQATT, SNEGSKA (reference sequence). This CDR3 contains 14 residues. The CDR3 sequence is CSAWVDEAIYGYTF. CDR3 sequence (DNA): TGCAGTGCTTGGGTGGATGAGGCGATATATGGCTACACCTTC.

Only a few counts were recorded for this clonotype. The CDR3 is CSAEALPGLAGLDEQFF. CDR3 DNA sequence: TGCAGTGCGGAAGCACTTCCGGGACTAGCGGGATTAGATGAGCAGTTCTTC. The rearrangement uses TRBV20-1 and TRBJ2-1, with 13 positions matching TRBD2. V was pared by 6 bases and J by 8 bases, with 16 bases of the junction left unmatched. CDR3 length equals 17 residues. Germline-derived CDR1 and CDR2 are DFQATT and SNEGSKA (reference sequence).

This clonotype was counted many times. The genes are TRBV5-1 and TRBJ2-5; D unclear. V was shortened by 4 bases and J by 2 bases, with 12 bases between the two germline ends. Germline V gene data show CDR1 as SGHRS and CDR2 as YFSETQ. The CDR3 loop spans 14 amino acids. CDR3 nucleotide sequence: TGCGCCAGCAGCCCTCAAGTGGGACAAGAGACCCAGTACTTC. This codes for CASSPQVGQETQYF.

This clonotype was counted ten times or more. V usage is TRBV25-1 and J usage is TRBJ2-3; D remains ambiguous. The V end lost 7 bases, the J end lost 2 bases, and 13 bases lay between the germline ends. Germline CDR1 reads MGHDK; CDR2 reads SYGVNS. The CDR3 totals 14 residues. The CDR3, as DNA: TGTGCCAGCAACTCATGGGGATCCACAGATACGCAGTATTTT. Translation: CASNSWGSTDTQYF.

This clonotype has at least ten counts. V and J are TRBV2 and TRBJ2-1; no definite D call. Germline V gene data show CDR1 as SNHLY and CDR2 as FYNNEI. V was shortened by 4 bases and J by 8 bases, with 6 bases between the two germline ends. The CDR3 spans 11 residues. The CDR3 bases are TGTGCCAGCAGTGCGGGCGATGAGCAGTTCTTC. Translated, it gives CASSAGDEQFF.

This clonotype appeared a few times. V usage is TRBV5-6 and J usage is TRBJ2-7; D not resolved. The CDR3 extends over 15 amino acids. The germline V and J ends were trimmed by 5 bases and 3 bases, with 18 bases remaining between them. The germline gives CDR1 SGHDT, CDR2 YYEEEE. The CDR3 loop is CASRLRPLTLYEQYF. The CDR3 DNA reads as TGTGCCAGCAGATTACGACCCTTGACCCTCTACGAGCAGTACTTC.

About this clonotype: A much larger clone lies a single base off, so this may be a read error. The chain uses TRBV20-1 and TRBJ2-3; 12 positions agree with TRBD2. The CDR3 consists of 16 residues. The germline V gene encodes CDR1 DFQATT and CDR2 SNEGSKA (reference sequence). V lost 6 bases and J lost 4; bases outside the gene matches: 11. This chain's CDR3 is CSACRRLAGEADTQYF. The CDR3 DNA reads TGCAGTGCCTGCCGTAGACTAGCGGGAGAGGCAGATACGCAGTATTTT.

This clonotype was observed many times. This chain links TRBV5-8 with TRBJ2-7, with 10 bases matching TRBD2. The CDR3 has 17 amino acids. The germline CDR1 and CDR2 sequences are SGHTS and YDEGEE. J lost 4 bases, V lost 1 base, and 11 bases had no gene match. DNA for the CDR3: TGTGCCAGCAGCTTGCCCTGGACTAGCGGAGGCCCTTACGAGCAGTACGTC. Its protein product is CASSLPWTSGGPYEQYV.

CDR3 sequence (DNA): TGTGCCAGCAGCTCCCGGACAGGGGACTATGGCTACACCTTC. It yields the protein CASSSRTGDYGYTF. The chain recombines TRBV11-2 with TRBJ1-2; 9 bases are a match to TRBD1. The CDR3 totals 14 residues. Per germline, CDR1 SGHAT and CDR2 FQNNGV. J was trimmed by 3 bases and V by 4 bases; bases with no gene match: 3.

This clonotype has a count of ten or more. This chain links TRBV5-1 with TRBJ2-5, with 8 bases aligning to TRBD2. Germline lookup yields CDR1 SGHRS and CDR2 YFSETQ. The CDR3 consists of 15 residues. Germline trimming cut 0 bases from V and 4 bases from J; bases unmatched to any gene: 5. The CDR3 region is CASSLVAGGAETQYF. CDR3 in DNA: TGCGCCAGCAGCTTGGTGGCGGGAGGCGCAGAGACCCAGTACTTC.

This clonotype was found many times. The chain couples TRBV11-2 to TRBJ1-1; 9 nucleotides agree with TRBD1. V dropped 1 base and J dropped 4; count of bases not matched to a gene: 7. Germline V CDR1 and CDR2: SGHAT, FQNNGV. The CDR3 loop spans 16 amino acids. This CDR3 reads CASSLVLGTGSTEAFF. DNA for the CDR3: TGTGCCAGCAGCTTAGTTCTAGGGACAGGGAGCACTGAAGCTTTCTTT.

In its sample, this clonotype was seen many times. The rearrangement uses TRBV5-1 and TRBJ2-3; a possible D gene is TRBD2 (5 bases). This CDR3 is 21 amino acids long. V lost 1 base to trimming and J lost 0 bases, with 27 bases between them. Germline lookup yields CDR1 SGHRS and CDR2 YFSETQ. The CDR3 DNA sequence: TGCGCCAGCAGCTTGAAAAGTAGCAGCGGACGAATCCCGACTAGCACAGATACGCAGTATTTT. It is translated as CASSLKSSSGRIPTSTDTQYF. Drawing the rest from reference TRBV5-1 and TRBJ2-3, the complete variable domain is KAGVTQTPRYLIKTRGQQVTLSCSPISGHRSVSWYQQTPGQGLQFLFEYFSETQRNKGNFPGRFSGRQFSNSRSEMNVSTLELGDSALYLCASSLKSSSGRIPTSTDTQYFGPGTRLTVL.

This clonotype was detected many times. V and J are TRBV7-2 and TRBJ2-7, with 11 bases fitting TRBD2. Per germline, CDR1 SGHTA and CDR2 FQGNSA. V dropped 5 bases and J dropped 0; count of bases not matched to a gene: 6. The CDR3 sequence is 16 residues long. In DNA form, the CDR3 reads TGTGCCAGCAGCCATAGCGGGAGGGGAAACTCCTACGAGCAGTACGTC. This gives the protein CASSHSGRGNSYEQYV.